Listed below are T cell receptor beta chains from one sample, sequenced in a study of metastatic and nonmetastatic thyroid tumors. TCRdb re-called the PCR reads via MiXCR. This sample has more than 25,000 clones; 7.4% occur once, and the top ten carry 43%. Material: blood. The receptors were sampled from a female donor with papillary thyroid cancer or a benign thyroid nodule (not recorded which). Some clones in this sample may be carry-over from other donors' samples. The CDR3 runs from the conserved cysteine through the conserved F or W. The order of the fields is V gene, J gene, clone size, D gene, CDR3 DNA, CDR3 protein. The D gene is left open where the match is weak. The listing skips clone size in some rows; elsewhere it reads once, few, many or a size class.

v_call: TRBV7-9
j_call: TRBJ2-1
clone_size: many
d_call: -
cdr3_nt: TGTGCCAGCAGCTTACCGGACATGAACTCCTACAATGAGCAGTTCTTC
cdr3_aa: CASSLPDMNSYNEQFF

v_call: TRBV11-1
j_call: TRBJ2-7
clone_size: -
d_call: TRBD2
cdr3_nt: TGTGCCAGCAGCCGCGGGACTAGCGTGAGCCCCTACGAGCGGTACTTC
cdr3_aa: CASSRGTSVSPYERYF

v_call: TRBV10-2
j_call: TRBJ2-3
clone_size: many
d_call: TRBD2
cdr3_nt: TGCGCCAGCACCCTGACTAGCGGGGGGCGCCGCACAGATACGCAGTATTTT
cdr3_aa: CASTLTSGGRRTDTQYF

v_call: TRBV27
j_call: TRBJ1-5
clone_size: many
d_call: -
cdr3_nt: TGTGCCAGCAGTTTCGGGACAAGCAATCAGCCCCAGCATTTT
cdr3_aa: CASSFGTSNQPQHF

v_call: TRBV6-1
j_call: TRBJ2-3
clone_size: many
d_call: -
cdr3_nt: TGTGCCAGCAGTGTAATCACAGATACGCAGTATTTT
cdr3_aa: CASSVITDTQYF

v_call: TRBV6-1
j_call: TRBJ1-2
clone_size: many
d_call: -
cdr3_nt: TGTGCCAGCAGTTCGTTTCAAACAGGGAACTATGGCTACACCTTC
cdr3_aa: CASSSFQTGNYGYTF

v_call: TRBV5-5
j_call: TRBJ1-5
clone_size: -
d_call: -
cdr3_nt: TGTGCCAGCAGCTTGGGGGAGGCGTTGATCAATCAGCCCCAGCATTTT
cdr3_aa: CASSLGEALINQPQHF

v_call: TRBV7-2
j_call: TRBJ2-1
clone_size: many
d_call: -
cdr3_nt: TGTGCCAGCAGCTTATTTGTTGGAGTTTATGAGCAGTTCTTC
cdr3_aa: CASSLFVGVYEQFF

v_call: TRBV6-2/TRBV6-3
j_call: TRBJ2-2
clone_size: many
d_call: -
cdr3_nt: TGTGCCAGCAGTTACCCCGAGGGGGGGTATGAGGTAGAGCTGTTTTTT
cdr3_aa: CASSYPEGGYEVELFF

v_call: TRBV18
j_call: TRBJ2-7
clone_size: many
d_call: -
cdr3_nt: TGTGCCAGCTCAGAACACCCCCCCGGTGGGATCTACGAGCAGTACTTC
cdr3_aa: CASSEHPPGGIYEQYF

v_call: TRBV5-6
j_call: TRBJ2-1
clone_size: many
d_call: -
cdr3_nt: TGTGCCAGCAGCTTACCCACGGGAACCGAGTTCAATGAGCAGTTCTTC
cdr3_aa: CASSLPTGTEFNEQFF

v_call: TRBV6-1
j_call: TRBJ2-2
clone_size: -
d_call: TRBD2
cdr3_nt: TGTGCCAGCATACAAAGCGGGAGACGGACCGGGGAGTTGTTTTTT
cdr3_aa: CASIQSGRRTGELFF

v_call: TRBV20-1
j_call: TRBJ1-6
clone_size: many
d_call: -
cdr3_nt: TGCAGTGCTAGAGGGGACTTGAATTCACCCCTCCACTTT
cdr3_aa: CSARGDLNSPLHF

v_call: TRBV5-8
j_call: TRBJ1-2
clone_size: many
d_call: -
cdr3_nt: TGTGCCAGCAGCTATGACAGTAACTATGGCTACACCTTC
cdr3_aa: CASSYDSNYGYTF

v_call: TRBV7-9
j_call: TRBJ2-1
clone_size: many
d_call: TRBD2
cdr3_nt: TGTGCCAGCAGCTTAGCGTACACTAGCGGGGGGAAGGAGCAGTTCTTC
cdr3_aa: CASSLAYTSGGKEQFF